This T cell receptor beta chain appears in the sequencing data of a study of OX40 agonist ivuxolimab in advanced cancers. About the research overall: Previous treatment with anti-PD-1, anti-PD-L1 or anti-CTLA-4 therapy was allowed; under 50% had received some.

Generated by immunoSEQ multiplex PCR, the TCRdb table keeps only in-frame clones and is missing some. The sample includes about 71,000 clones, 84% of them seen just once. General study findings and limits: The CD4+ and CD8+ T cells in the blood had expanded clonally by week 6 at 0.1 to 3.0 mg/kg.

Concerning this clone itself: Its target is not known.

The trim removed 4 bases at V and 3 bases at J, leaving 7 bases unmatched. The CDR3 loop spans 15 amino acids. Per germline, CDR1 SGHRS and CDR2 YFSETQ. The chain combines TRBV5-1 with TRBJ1-5; 7 bases are a match to TRBD1. This receptor was obtained from an adult with an advanced solid tumor such as melanoma, head and neck, liver or kidney cancer. The sample consisted of CD4+ or CD8+ T cells sorted from blood, taken in a trial of the OX40 agonist ivuxolimab. The CDR3 nucleotides are TGCGCCAGCAGCCTAGAGGGACAGTACAATCAGCCCCAGCATTTT. Translating gives CASSLEGQYNQPQHF.